This TCR beta chain was recorded in a study of shared clonotypes between healthy human individuals. Study-wide results and limits: A handful of donors showed sharing of 4.5% to 6% of naive CD4 clonotypes.

Generated by immunoSEQ multiplex PCR, the TCRdb table keeps only in-frame clones and is missing some. The table lists 950,000 to 1,300,000 clones, 65% to 75% of them singletons, with over 1.3% in the top ten. Worth noting for this clone: Its antigen is unknown.

The sample consisted of memory CD4+ T cells sorted from blood. Subset reported: CD45RA-negative fraction. The origin of this receptor is a man aged 18 to 30 in good health.

The CDR3 protein is CASSPTTPGQGSAGYGYTF. The CDR3 DNA reads as TGTGCCAGCAGTCCGACCACCCCCGGACAGGGGTCTGCTGGCTATGGCTACACCTTC. This chain joins TRBV27 and TRBJ1-2; the match to TRBD1 covers 9 bases. V shed 5 bases and J 4 bases; nucleotides not matched to a gene: 20. The CDR3 runs 19 residues. Germline V gives CDR1 MNHEY, CDR2 SMNVEV (reference sequence).